These 11 T cell receptor beta chains originate from one sample sequenced in a study of CD8 T cells in ankylosing spondylitis. TCRdb re-called the 5' RACE reads through MiXCR, storing one row per CDR3 protein. Of about 130,000 distinct CDR3 sequences in the sample, about a tenth were seen once. The material sequenced was blood, either unsorted or a sorted T cell fraction (not recorded which). These receptors all come from a male donor with ankylosing spondylitis or in good health (not recorded which).

The DNA of the CDR3 is TGTGCCACCAGCGGACGAAGCGGGAAGGCCTTCTATGAGCAGTTCTTC. This codes for CATSGRSGKAFYEQFF. The gene calls are TRBV15 and TRBJ2-1; 7 bases fit TRBD2. J gave up 8 bases and V 5 bases, and 15 bases lay outside the gene matches. Germline-derived CDR1 and CDR2 are LNHNV and YYDKDF (reference sequence). The CDR3 runs to 16 residues.

The table lists this clonotype with many counts. This sequence joins TRBV29-1 and TRBJ1-1; possible D gene TRBD1, 6 bases. CDR1 and CDR2 from the germline V gene are SQVTM and ANQGSEA. V lost 7 bases and J lost 0, with 12 bases in between. The CDR3 loop spans 13 amino acids. The CDR3 reads CSARTDLNTEAFF. As DNA, the CDR3 is TGCAGCGCTAGGACAGACCTGAACACTGAAGCTTTCTTT.

V is TRBV20-1 and J is TRBJ2-1; 7 bases align to TRBD1. V lost 7 bases to trimming and J lost 6 bases; unmatched junction nucleotides: 12. CDR1 and CDR2 (germline): DFQATT, SNEGSKA (reference sequence). The CDR3 runs to 14 residues. The DNA of the CDR3 is TGCAGTGGCCTCGGGGCAGGGGGTAGCAATGAGCAGTTCTTC. Its protein product is CSGLGAGGSNEQFF.

Note on this clonotype: This could be a read error, since a much larger clone is one nucleotide away. The V and J genes are TRBV20-1 and TRBJ2-6; no definite D call. This CDR3 region has 16 residues. Germline V gene sequence: CDR1 DFQATT, CDR2 SNEGSKA (reference sequence). The CDR3 loop reads CCARAGIGSGANVLTF. The DNA for the CDR3 is TGCTGTGCTAGAGCCGGTATTGGCTCTGGGGCCAACGTCCTGACTTTC.

This clonotype was recorded once. V and J are TRBV4-3 and TRBJ1-5; TRBD1 matches 9 bases. Germline V gives CDR1 LGHNA, CDR2 YSLEER. J gave up 7 bases and V 3 bases, and 19 bases lay outside the gene matches. The CDR3 loop spans 19 amino acids. This chain's CDR3 is CASSQSILMPGQGFQPQHF. In DNA, the CDR3 is TGCGCCAGCAGCCAGTCAATTTTGATGCCGGGACAGGGATTCCAGCCCCAGCATTTT.

The chain joins TRBV7-3 to TRBJ1-3, with D possibly TRBD1 on 6 matching bases. The CDR3 covers 16 residues. Germline V gene data show CDR1 as SGHTA and CDR2 as FQGTGA. Between the trimmed V and J ends, which lost 5 bases and 0 bases, there was a span of 14 bases. This CDR3 reads CASSPTGASSGNTIYF. The CDR3 DNA reads as TGTGCCAGCAGCCCAACGGGGGCAAGCTCTGGAAACACCATATATTTT. Full variable domain (outside the CDR3, taken from reference TRBV7-3 and TRBJ1-3): GAGVSQTPSNKVTEKGKYVELRCDPISGHTALYWYRQSLGQGPEFLIYFQGTGAADDSGLPNDRFFAVRPEGSVSTLKIQRTERGDSAVYLCASSPTGASSGNTIYFGEGSWLTVV.

There are many counts of this clonotype. The genes are TRBV10-3 and TRBJ2-1; the match to TRBD2 covers 14 bases. Germline-derived CDR1 and CDR2 are ENHRY and SYGVKD. The ends lost 2 bases at V and 4 bases at J; junction bases unmatched: 4. CDR3 length: 17 amino acids. CDR3 protein: CAISEGLAGGLYNEQFF. The CDR3 DNA is TGTGCCATCAGTGAGGGACTAGCGGGAGGTCTATACAATGAGCAGTTCTTC.

This clonotype was observed at least ten times. The V gene is TRBV5-1, the J gene TRBJ2-5; D possibly corresponds to TRBD1 (5 bases). V was shortened by 0 bases and J by 2 bases, with 5 bases between the two germline ends. The CDR3 has 13 amino acids. Germline V gene data show CDR1 as SGHRS and CDR2 as YFSETQ. CDR3 DNA: TGCGCCAGCAGCTTGGAGGGGCAAGAGACCCAGTACTTC. Amino acids: CASSLEGQETQYF.

The rearrangement uses TRBV7-2 and TRBJ2-7; D uncertain. The CDR3 sequence is 16 residues long. Trimming stripped 0 bases from V and 0 bases from J, with 12 bases between. The germline gives CDR1 SGHTA, CDR2 FQGNSA. In nucleotides, the CDR3 is TGTGCCAGCAGCTTAGCGGCGCGATCGAGCTCCTACGAGCAGTACTTC. As protein: CASSLAARSSSYEQYF.

This clonotype was seen ten or more times. The rearrangement uses TRBV28 and TRBJ2-5, with 9 bases matching TRBD2. The germline CDR1 and CDR2 sequences are MDHEN and SYDVKM. The CDR3 sequence is 15 residues long. V was pared by 4 bases and J by 3 bases, with 6 bases of the junction left unmatched. The CDR3 protein is CASSSLAGTKETQYF. The CDR3 nucleotides read TGTGCCAGCAGTTCACTAGCGGGCACAAAAGAGACCCAGTACTTC.

This clonotype was counted a few times. The chain recombines TRBV20-1 with TRBJ1-3; TRBD1 agrees at 10 bases. In germline, CDR1 is DFQATT, CDR2 SNEGSKA (reference sequence). Losses at the gene ends were 3 bases for V and 4 bases for J; bases not matched to a gene: 6. This CDR3 has 15 amino acids. The CDR3 sequence: CSARDGTGAGNTIYF. CDR3 nucleotide sequence: TGCAGTGCTAGGGACGGGACAGGGGCGGGAAACACCATATATTTT.